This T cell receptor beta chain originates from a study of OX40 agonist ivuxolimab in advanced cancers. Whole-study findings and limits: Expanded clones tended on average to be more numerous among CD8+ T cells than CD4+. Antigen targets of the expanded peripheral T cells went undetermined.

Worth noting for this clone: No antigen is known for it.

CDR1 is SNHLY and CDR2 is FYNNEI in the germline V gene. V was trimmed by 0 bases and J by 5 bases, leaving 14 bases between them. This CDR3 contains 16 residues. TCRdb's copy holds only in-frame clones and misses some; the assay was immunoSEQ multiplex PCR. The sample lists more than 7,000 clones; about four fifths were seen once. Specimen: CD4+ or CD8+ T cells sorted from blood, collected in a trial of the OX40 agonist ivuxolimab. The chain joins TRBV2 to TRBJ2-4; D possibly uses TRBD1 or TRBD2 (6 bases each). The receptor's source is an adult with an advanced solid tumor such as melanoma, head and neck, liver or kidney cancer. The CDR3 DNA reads TGTGCCAGCAGTGAAGCAGGGGGGCGTTTGGAAAACATTCAGTACTTC. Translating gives CASSEAGGRLENIQYF.